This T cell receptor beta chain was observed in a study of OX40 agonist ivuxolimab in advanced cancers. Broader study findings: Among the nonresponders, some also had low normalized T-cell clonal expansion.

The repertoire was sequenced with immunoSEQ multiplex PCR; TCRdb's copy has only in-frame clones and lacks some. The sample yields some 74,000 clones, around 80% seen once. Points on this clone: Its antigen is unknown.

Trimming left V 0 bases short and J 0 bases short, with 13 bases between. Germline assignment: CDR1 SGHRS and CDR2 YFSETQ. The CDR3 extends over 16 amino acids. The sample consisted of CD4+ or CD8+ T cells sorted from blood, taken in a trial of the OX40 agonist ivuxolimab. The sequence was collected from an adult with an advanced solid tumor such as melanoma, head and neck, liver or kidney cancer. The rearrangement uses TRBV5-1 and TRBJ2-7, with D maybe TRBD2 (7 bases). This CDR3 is CASSLVGGGLSYEQYF. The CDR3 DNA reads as TGCGCCAGCAGCTTGGTGGGAGGGGGGCTCTCCTACGAGCAGTACTTC.